The present entry profiles one TCR beta chain with its context. What it binds is unknown. The entry originates in a study of identical twins. TCRdb reprocessed the 5' RACE reads via MiXCR and lists one record per CDR3 protein. The sample yields about 530,000 distinct CDR3 sequences, around 24% seen once. Study results and caveats: The models gave estimates that fell short of the out-of-frame TCR alpha sharing seen in monozygotic twins.

This same sample was also taken into another study, of yellow fever vaccine responses in identical twins.

The sequence was obtained from a woman aged 18-29 years in good health. The sequenced sample consisted of CD4+ T cells sorted from blood.

CDR3 residues: CASSYYGTGAANTGELFF. Here the CDR3 DNA reads TGCGCCAGCAGCTACTACGGGACAGGGGCCGCGAACACCGGGGAGCTGTTTTTT. The chain employs TRBV5-1 and TRBJ2-2, with TRBD1 matching over 10 bases. The CDR3 runs to 18 residues. V was pared by 3 bases and J by 0 bases, with 8 bases of the junction left unmatched. Germline V gives CDR1 SGHRS, CDR2 YFSETQ.